The clone carrying this T cell receptor beta chain was seen many times. Its matching antigen is unknown. With molecular barcodes, quantitative 5'-RACE was used to make the TCR beta libraries. Using its own MiXCR run on the 5' RACE reads, TCRdb lists one record per CDR3 protein. Seen here are 25,000 to 35,000 distinct CDR3 sequences, 30% observed once, and the top ten hold under 50%. The J segment lost 3 bases and the V segment lost 1 base, leaving 2 bases of the junction unmatched. Germline V gene lookup returns CDR1 SGHAT and CDR2 FQNNGV. CDR3 length equals 15 residues. The data stem from a study of CD8 T cells in ankylosing spondylitis. Study results and caveats: There was a TCR beta motif, made of eight highly homologous variants, that appeared characteristic of ankylosing spondylitis blood. Previous work reported some of these motif variants in the synovial fluid and blood of reactive arthritis.

The TCR was taken from a male donor with ankylosing spondylitis. The chain has TRBV11-2 and TRBJ2-1; 8 nucleotides align to TRBD2. The sequenced sample consisted of synovial fluid, either unsorted or a sorted T cell fraction (not recorded which). This CDR3 reads CASSLVSGNYNEQFF. CDR3 in DNA: TGTGCCAGCAGCTTAGTTAGCGGGAACTACAATGAGCAGTTCTTC.